The 8 T cell receptor beta chains in this list originate from one sample, sequenced in a study of post-analysis software for immune sequencing data. Study-level results: Patients carried five TRBV segments more frequently than controls did, and TRBV5-6, TRBV5-1 and TRBV20-1 were among them.

Their target antigens are unknown. The TCR beta cDNA libraries contained unique molecular identifiers. TCRdb re-derived calls from the PCR reads in MiXCR, one entry per CDR3 protein. The repertoire holds 400,000 to 500,000 distinct CDR3 sequences, with roughly 40% as singletons. What was sequenced was blood. The receptor source for this set is a girl aged 2 to 9 with multiple sclerosis.

The chain links TRBV10-1 to TRBJ1-2; D is possibly TRBD1 (5 bases). CDR1 WNHNN and CDR2 SYGVQD come from the germline V gene (reference sequence). The CDR3 length is 18 residues. The ends were cut back, 10 bases at V and 3 bases at J, with 30 bases in the middle. CDR3 nucleotides: TGCGCCAACGCCCCCGGAGGCCTAAGGGGTTTACCCCACTATGGCTACACCTTC. It translates to CANAPGGLRGLPHYGYTF.

A few counts support this clonotype. Here the CDR3 DNA reads TGCAGCGTTGTACTAGCAGGAAGCACAGATACGCAGTATTTT. It yields the protein CSVVLAGSTDTQYF. The chain is built from TRBV29-1 and TRBJ2-3; D is possibly TRBD2 (6 bases). Germline V gene data show CDR1 as SQVTM and CDR2 as ANQGSEA. V gave up 4 bases and J gave up 0 bases, with 11 bases separating them. The CDR3 runs to 14 residues.

The chain has TRBV28 and TRBJ2-7, with D hard to call. Germline-derived CDR1 and CDR2 are MDHEN and SYDVKM. The CDR3 has 13 residues. The V and J ends lost 2 bases and 2 bases respectively, with 7 bases between them. The CDR3 sequence: CASSLVRPYEQYF. The CDR3 DNA follows: TGTGCCAGCAGTTTAGTACGGCCCTACGAGCAGTACTTC.

V gene TRBV6-5 combines with J gene TRBJ2-5, with D possibly being TRBD1 (6 bases). The CDR3 covers 13 residues. Germline V gene lookup returns CDR1 MNHEY and CDR2 SVGAGI. Trimming left V 4 bases short and J 5 bases short, with 11 bases between. The chain's CDR3 is CASSFTGIETQYF. The CDR3 nucleotides read TGTGCCAGCAGTTTCACAGGGATCGAGACCCAGTACTTC.

The chain combines TRBV4-3 with TRBJ2-1, with 8 bases lining up with TRBD2. This CDR3 contains 16 residues. V dropped 3 bases and J dropped 3; count of bases not matched to a gene: 7. Per germline, CDR1 LGHNA and CDR2 YSLEER. Here the CDR3 DNA reads TGCGCCAGCAGCCACCAGCGGGAGTCCTTCTACAATGAGCAGTTCTTC. This codes for CASSHQRESFYNEQFF.

This clonotype appeared a few times. This chain joins TRBV14 and TRBJ1-5, with TRBD1 identical over 7 bases. V lost 0 bases, J lost 1 base, and 6 bases stayed unmatched. CDR1 and CDR2 (germline): SGHDN, FVKESK. The CDR3 is 17 residues long. CDR3 loop: CASSQDRGRGSNQPQHF. The DNA of the CDR3 is TGTGCCAGCAGCCAAGATCGGGGCAGGGGGAGCAATCAGCCCCAGCATTTT.

This clonotype was found a few times. The genes are TRBV28 and TRBJ2-1; D remains ambiguous. Trimming removed 6 bases at V and 4 bases at J, with 10 bases between. CDR1 is MDHEN, CDR2 SYDVKM, per germline. CDR3 size: 13 residues. The CDR3 reads CASRPARYNEQFF. CDR3 nucleotides: TGTGCCAGCAGACCAGCACGATACAATGAGCAGTTCTTC.

This clonotype was counted once. The chain links TRBV20-1 to TRBJ2-4; the D gene is possibly TRBD1 (6 bases). V was cut by 6 bases and J by 1 base, with 25 bases left in between. Germline CDR1 and CDR2: DFQATT and SNEGSKA (reference sequence). CDR3 length: 18 amino acids. The CDR3 coding sequence is TGCAGTGCCCGCCCCAGGGGTATCAGGGTTTTCGCCAAAAACATTCAGTACTTC. The encoded protein is CSARPRGIRVFAKNIQYF.